A selection of T cell receptor beta chains follows, all from one sample in a study of CD8 T cells in ankylosing spondylitis. TCRdb ran MiXCR on the 5' RACE reads and lists one entry per CDR3 protein. The data contain approximately 110,000 distinct CDR3 sequences, around 24% of them seen just once; the ten biggest clones take up 9% to 15%. Material: synovial fluid, either unsorted or a sorted T cell fraction (not recorded which). These receptors were collected from a male donor with ankylosing spondylitis. Both conserved end residues are part of each CDR3. D genes are given only for firm matches. Size is omitted from some rows. Given values are once, few, many or a class for expanded clones.

J gene: TRBJ2-6; V gene: TRBV5-6; D gene: -; clone size: -; CDR3 DNA: TGTGCCAGTCACCAGTTTACGGCCTCTGGGGCCAACGTCCTGACTTTC; CDR3 protein: CASHQFTASGANVLTF
J gene: TRBJ1-6; V gene: TRBV7-2; D gene: -; clone size: -; CDR3 DNA: TGTGCCAGCAGCTTAGCCGGACAGAGCAATTCACCCCTCCACTTT; CDR3 protein: CASSLAGQSNSPLHF
J gene: TRBJ2-3; V gene: TRBV30; D gene: -; clone size: -; CDR3 DNA: TGTGCCTGGAGTGCCAGGCAGGGGTTATTCGATACGCAGTATTTT; CDR3 protein: CAWSARQGLFDTQYF
J gene: TRBJ2-3; V gene: TRBV3-1; D gene: -; clone size: -; CDR3 DNA: TGTGCCAGCAGCCAAGCTTCGCGGAGCTTCACAGATACGCAGTATTTT; CDR3 protein: CASSQASRSFTDTQYF
J gene: TRBJ2-1; V gene: TRBV4-1; D gene: -; clone size: -; CDR3 DNA: TGCGCCAGCAGCCAACCGACGGGGAACAACAATGAGCAGTTCTTC; CDR3 protein: CASSQPTGNNNEQFF
J gene: TRBJ2-1; V gene: TRBV12-3/TRBV12-4; D gene: -; clone size: -; CDR3 DNA: TGTGCCAGCAGCCGTAGCGGAGGGAACAATGAGCAGTTCTTC; CDR3 protein: CASSRSGGNNEQFF
J gene: TRBJ2-3; V gene: TRBV10-3; D gene: TRBD2; clone size: -; CDR3 DNA: TGTGCCATCACTGGTAGCGGGAGTTGGAACACAGATACGCAGTATTTT; CDR3 protein: CAITGSGSWNTDTQYF
J gene: TRBJ2-1; V gene: TRBV5-1; D gene: TRBD2; clone size: -; CDR3 DNA: TGCGCCAGCAGCTTGGCCTCGGGAGGGGTAACCTACAATGAGCAGTTCTTC; CDR3 protein: CASSLASGGVTYNEQFF
J gene: TRBJ2-4; V gene: TRBV20-1; D gene: -; clone size: -; CDR3 DNA: TGCAGTGCTAGAGGGGTGCTAGCCAAAAACATTCAGTACTTC; CDR3 protein: CSARGVLAKNIQYF
J gene: TRBJ1-1; V gene: TRBV7-9; D gene: -; clone size: -; CDR3 DNA: TGTGCATCAGGTCCGGAACTGTCAGCTTTCTTT; CDR3 protein: CASGPELSAFF
J gene: TRBJ2-1; V gene: TRBV12-3/TRBV12-4; D gene: TRBD2; clone size: few; CDR3 DNA: TGTGCCAGCATACTAGCGGGTCAGTACAATGAGCAGTTCTTC; CDR3 protein: CASILAGQYNEQFF
J gene: TRBJ2-3; V gene: TRBV23-1; D gene: -; clone size: -; CDR3 DNA: TGCGCCAGCAGGCCCTCCGGACTAAGCGGAAGCACAGATACGCAGTATTTT; CDR3 protein: CASRPSGLSGSTDTQYF
J gene: TRBJ2-5; V gene: TRBV20-1; D gene: -; clone size: many; CDR3 DNA: TGCAGTGCTAGATTGGGGGCCACTCACATGTCCCAGTACTTC; CDR3 protein: CSARLGATHMSQYF
J gene: TRBJ1-2; V gene: TRBV7-9; D gene: -; clone size: -; CDR3 DNA: TGTGCCAGCAGCTTAGATAGGTTAACAAACTATGGCTACACCTTC; CDR3 protein: CASSLDRLTNYGYTF
J gene: TRBJ2-5; V gene: TRBV20-1; D gene: -; clone size: few; CDR3 DNA: TGCAGTGCTAGATCCAGCGGAAGCCTCTGGGAGACCCAGTACTTC; CDR3 protein: CSARSSGSLWETQYF
J gene: TRBJ1-1; V gene: TRBV12-3/TRBV12-4; D gene: -; clone size: -; CDR3 DNA: TGTGCCAGCAGTTTCCACAGGGAGGATCTGGCTGCGGCTTTCTTT; CDR3 protein: CASSFHREDLAAAFF
J gene: TRBJ2-4; V gene: TRBV5-1; D gene: TRBD2; clone size: few; CDR3 DNA: TGCGCCAGCAGCCAAGGCGGGAGTATATGGGACATTCAGTACTTC; CDR3 protein: CASSQGGSIWDIQYF
J gene: TRBJ2-7; V gene: TRBV2; D gene: TRBD2; clone size: -; CDR3 DNA: TGTGCCAGCAGGAAACTAGCGGGAGTGGGTGAGCAGTACTTC; CDR3 protein: CASRKLAGVGEQYF
J gene: TRBJ2-3; V gene: TRBV20-1; D gene: -; clone size: -; CDR3 DNA: TGCAGTGCTAGAGATTTTAAGAGGGACACAGATACGCAGTATTTT; CDR3 protein: CSARDFKRDTDTQYF
J gene: TRBJ2-5; V gene: TRBV4-1; D gene: -; clone size: few; CDR3 DNA: TGCGCCAGCAGCCAAGAGGGGAGATGGGCCCAGTACTTC; CDR3 protein: CASSQEGRWAQYF
J gene: TRBJ2-5; V gene: TRBV7-9; D gene: -; clone size: few; CDR3 DNA: TGTGCCAGCAGCTTAGCGCTAGGGGCAGAAGAGACCCAGTACTTC; CDR3 protein: CASSLALGAEETQYF
J gene: TRBJ2-2; V gene: TRBV2; D gene: -; clone size: -; CDR3 DNA: TGTGCCAGCAGCAAGGCTTCCACCGGGGAGCTGTTTTTT; CDR3 protein: CASSKASTGELFF
J gene: TRBJ2-3; V gene: TRBV7-9; D gene: -; clone size: -; CDR3 DNA: TGTGCCAGCAGCCCCCAACCGGGGTCCGATACGCAGTATTTT; CDR3 protein: CASSPQPGSDTQYF
J gene: TRBJ2-2; V gene: TRBV9; D gene: -; clone size: -; CDR3 DNA: TGTGCCAGCAGCGTGTTTTCAGGAACCGGGGAGCTGTTTTTT; CDR3 protein: CASSVFSGTGELFF
J gene: TRBJ1-1; V gene: TRBV20-1; D gene: -; clone size: -; CDR3 DNA: TGCAGTGCTAGAGGGTGGGGGGGCCCTGAAGCTTTCTTT; CDR3 protein: CSARGWGGPEAFF
J gene: TRBJ2-2; V gene: TRBV27; D gene: TRBD1; clone size: -; CDR3 DNA: TGTGCCAGCAGTCTCTACCCGGGACAGGTGACCGGGGAGCTGTTTTTT; CDR3 protein: CASSLYPGQVTGELFF
J gene: TRBJ1-1; V gene: TRBV20-1; D gene: -; clone size: -; CDR3 DNA: TGCAGTGCTCGCCCGGGACGGGAGATCACTGAAGCTTTCTTT; CDR3 protein: CSARPGREITEAFF
J gene: TRBJ2-1; V gene: TRBV10-3; D gene: TRBD1; clone size: few; CDR3 DNA: TGTGCCATATCGGAACAGGGGCATGAGCAGTTCTTC; CDR3 protein: CAISEQGHEQFF
J gene: TRBJ2-4; V gene: TRBV5-1; D gene: TRBD2; clone size: -; CDR3 DNA: TGCGCCAGCAGCTTAGGACTAGCGGGAGTGAAAAACATTCAGTACTTC; CDR3 protein: CASSLGLAGVKNIQYF
J gene: TRBJ1-5; V gene: TRBV12-3/TRBV12-4; D gene: -; clone size: -; CDR3 DNA: TGTGCCAGCAGTTTCGCGACAGGTAGGGTGAGGCCCCAGCATTTT; CDR3 protein: CASSFATGRVRPQHF
J gene: TRBJ2-1; V gene: TRBV5-4; D gene: -; clone size: -; CDR3 DNA: TGTGCCAGCAGCTTGCTCTATGAGCAGTTCTTC; CDR3 protein: CASSLLYEQFF
J gene: TRBJ1-2; V gene: TRBV29-1; D gene: TRBD1; clone size: many; CDR3 DNA: TGCAGCGTTGAAGTGGAGACAGGGCTTAACTATGGCTACACCTTC; CDR3 protein: CSVEVETGLNYGYTF
J gene: TRBJ2-2; V gene: TRBV5-1; D gene: -; clone size: few; CDR3 DNA: TGCGCCAGCAGCTTGGACTTCCGGGTAGCGAACACCGGGGAGCTGTTTTTT; CDR3 protein: CASSLDFRVANTGELFF
J gene: TRBJ2-3; V gene: TRBV11-2; D gene: TRBD2; clone size: -; CDR3 DNA: TGTGCCAGCAGCGGGAGCGGGATAAGCACAGATACGCAGTATTTT; CDR3 protein: CASSGSGISTDTQYF
J gene: TRBJ2-2; V gene: TRBV12-3/TRBV12-4; D gene: TRBD1; clone size: once; CDR3 DNA: TGTGCCAGCAGATTGACAGGGGGTGGCGGGGAGCTGTTTTTT; CDR3 protein: CASRLTGGGGELFF
J gene: TRBJ1-1; V gene: TRBV11-2; D gene: -; clone size: -; CDR3 DNA: TGTGCCAGCAGCTCCCGCCGTGAGGCTGGCGCACGAGGCACTGAAGCTTTCTTT; CDR3 protein: CASSSRREAGARGTEAFF
J gene: TRBJ2-7; V gene: TRBV7-2; D gene: TRBD1; clone size: few; CDR3 DNA: TGTGCCAGCAGCTTGGAGGGGACAGGGTCCTACGAGCAGTACTTC; CDR3 protein: CASSLEGTGSYEQYF
J gene: TRBJ2-3; V gene: TRBV24-1; D gene: TRBD1; clone size: once; CDR3 DNA: TGTGCCACCAGTGATACAGGGGGCACAGATACGCAGTATTTT; CDR3 protein: CATSDTGGTDTQYF
J gene: TRBJ1-5; V gene: TRBV20-1; D gene: -; clone size: -; CDR3 DNA: TGCAGTGCTAGTTCGGGGGCCGTCGTTCAGCCCCAGCATTTT; CDR3 protein: CSASSGAVVQPQHF
J gene: TRBJ2-1; V gene: TRBV3-1; D gene: TRBD2; clone size: -; CDR3 DNA: TGTGCCAGCAGCCAAAGGTTATTAGGGACTAGCGGTTACAATGAGCAGTTCTTC; CDR3 protein: CASSQRLLGTSGYNEQFF